Presented here are 8 T cell receptor beta chains from one specimen sequenced in a study of shared clonotypes between healthy human individuals. Here immunoSEQ multiplex PCR was the method, and the copy in TCRdb shows in-frame clones only, minus some. The sample consists of fewer than 2.5 million clones, over 85% of them appearing once. Source material: naive CD4+ T cells from PBMCs. Documented subset: CD45RA+ positively selected. The receptor set was obtained from a young man in good health. Some clones in this sample may be carry-over from other donors' samples.

The chain combines TRBV9 with TRBJ2-5, with unresolved D. Germline loops: CDR1 SGDLS, CDR2 YYNGEE. V lost 3 bases and J 4 bases, leaving 13 bases between the germline ends. The CDR3 spans 14 residues. The DNA for the CDR3 is TGTGCCAGCAGCGCCGTTGGCAGTAGAGAGACCCAGTACTTC. Translated: CASSAVGSRETQYF.

This clone appeared once. Other DNA sequences in this specimen translate into the identical CDR3. This rearrangement joins TRBV6-5 to TRBJ1-5; a weak D match, TRBD1 (5 bases). Trimming stripped 3 bases from V and 2 bases from J, with 11 bases between. Germline V lookup: CDR1 MNHEY, CDR2 SVGAGI. The CDR3 loop spans 15 amino acids. The CDR3, as DNA: TGTGCCAGCAGTTATTCGGGAGGGGGCAATCAGCCCCAGCATTTT. Encoded protein: CASSYSGGGNQPQHF.

The V call is TRBV6-5, the J call TRBJ2-7; D may be TRBD1 (5 bases). Germline V gives CDR1 MNHEY, CDR2 SVGAGI. This CDR3 contains 16 residues. The V and J ends lost 0 bases and 0 bases respectively, with 12 bases between them. CDR3 in DNA: TGTGCCAGCAGTTACTCAGGGGCCTCGCTCTCCTACGAGCAGTACTTC. It translates to CASSYSGASLSYEQYF.

The V and J genes are TRBV30 and TRBJ1-4, with 7 nucleotides matching TRBD1. Trimming cost V 3 bases and J 3 bases; bases outside gene matches: 1. The CDR3 has 13 amino acids. Germline V CDR1 and CDR2: GTSNPN, SVGIG (reference sequence). The CDR3 coding sequence is TGTGCCTGGAGCCAGGGGGCTAATGAAAAACTGTTTTTT. Its translation is CAWSQGANEKLFF.

The chain combines TRBV5-1 with TRBJ2-3; 10 positions agree with TRBD2. Germline CDR1 and CDR2: SGHRS and YFSETQ. This CDR3 has 17 residues. J was trimmed by 0 bases and V by 0 bases; bases with no gene match: 4. The CDR3 DNA reads TGCGCCAGCAGCTTGGCGCCACTAGCGGGGAGCACAGATACGCAGTATTTT. Its translation is CASSLAPLAGSTDTQYF.

The V call is TRBV6-5, the J call TRBJ2-7; TRBD1 matches 10 bases. This CDR3 comprises 15 residues. Looked up from germline, CDR1 is MNHEY and CDR2 is SVGAGI. The V gene end was trimmed by 2 bases and the J gene end by 2 bases; junction bases not matched to a gene: 3. CDR3 in amino acids: CASSYGTGAAYEQYF. As DNA, the CDR3 is TGTGCCAGCAGTTACGGGACAGGGGCCGCCTACGAGCAGTACTTC.

CDR3 sequence: CAAGLAGYEQYF. The CDR3 DNA reads as TGTGCCGCGGGGCTAGCGGGGTACGAGCAGTACTTC. The chain uses TRBV2 and TRBJ2-7, with TRBD2 matching 9 bases. This CDR3 spans 12 amino acids. Germline CDR1 is SNHLY and CDR2 is FYNNEI. The V gene end was trimmed by 11 bases and the J gene end by 4 bases; junction bases not matched to a gene: 6.

The J gene is TRBJ1-3, the V gene TRBV6-5; 10 nucleotides line up with TRBD1. V lost 7 bases and J lost 7; bases outside the gene matches: 7. The CDR3 contains 14 residues. Germline V CDR1 and CDR2: MNHEY, SVGAGI. CDR3 sequence (DNA): TGTGCCAGCAATAACCCGGGACAGGGGAACACCATATATTTT. Translation gives CASNNPGQGNTIYF.